This entry describes one T cell receptor beta chain. There is no known antigen for this receptor. One base away there is no much larger clone; base qualities are not given. These data come from a study of blood T cells in healthy people across ages (dated by TCRdb to 2014 to 2015). Context from the whole study: In model experiments, template switching captured roughly one uniquely barcoded TCR beta cDNA molecule for every two T cells. Using deep sequencing normalized with unique cDNA molecular identifiers, the study measured how TCR beta repertoire diversity changes with age. Four age groups were formed from the donors: young (average approximately 15 years), middle-aged (approximately 41), aged (around 68) and long-lived (approximately 78). Donors of different ages were randomly distributed across sequencing lanes to avoid experimental bias. Using the same blood draw, the study looked at two additional independent replicas of 1 million unique cDNA reads for two donors, one aged 18 to 30 and the other aged 80 or older.

The roughly 42 donors, aged about 6 to 100 years, were systemically healthy Caucasian individuals from Russia. Each donor gave ten milliliters of peripheral blood, drawn into EDTA-treated Vacutainer tubes. Ficoll-Paque density-gradient centrifugation was used to isolate PBMCs, with at least 7 million per sample. Trizol reagent was used to extract total RNA from PBMCs, with at least 5.5 micrograms per sample. For every donor, an aliquot of PBMCs went through flow cytometry to measure the percentages of naive CD45RAhigh/CD27high T cells. The library was prepared using 5' RACE. TCRdb lists the instrument as Illumina HiSeq 2500. A second about 7 to 12 cycle PCR used a sample-barcoded 5' primer and a J-beta primer mix. A template-switch 5' adaptor carrying 12 random nucleotides introduced a unique molecular identifier onto each TCR beta cDNA molecule. Each sample yielded at least 2.5 million CDR3-containing paired-end reads. The Mint cDNA synthesis kit, primed by a TRBC-specific oligonucleotide, was used to synthesize first-strand cDNA from all RNA. All cDNA was treated with uracil-DNA glycosylase and then went through a first 18-cycle PCR with the universal primers M1SS and BC2_uni_R. Concerning the study's data processing: For normalization, 1 million high-quality reads, each with a distinct molecular identifier, were randomly selected from each sample. Reads sharing molecular identifiers were discarded rather than binned into consensus sequences. MiTCR, with a Q25 quality threshold and the strictest error-elimination algorithm, was used for CDR3 identification, clonotype clustering and error correction. A nonparametric unseen species model with Euler transformation was used to estimate a lower bound on total TCR beta diversity. In-frame beta chains were kept once TCRdb had trimmed the public reads at Q25 with fastp and called clones with MiXCR. Rows matching on CDR3 protein sequence are summarized as one entry with the most common DNA and genes. TCRdb, not the authors, supplied the V and J calls. The sample profile shows approximately 800,000 distinct CDR3 sequences; 55% to 70% of them were found once. Around 20% of the sample rests with the top ten.

The V and J ends are trimmed by 1 base and 7 bases, leaving 14 bases between them. The germline V gene encodes CDR1 LGHNA and CDR2 YSLEER. The CDR3 measures 16 amino acids from cysteine to phenylalanine. Only CDR3 DNA is held: 48 bases, read in frame from base 1. Beyond this particular receptor, the publication reports: Estimates of total diversity from one million sequenced T cells were regarded as lower bounds and underestimates. Conclusive comparison of naive and antigen-experienced compartments was prevented by the profiling of bulk unsorted PBMCs. Observed TCR beta diversity per million T cells fell roughly linearly with age, and a significant reduction was already apparent by age about 38. Because donor CMV infection status was unknown, age-related changes in expanded clonotypes were potentially confounded. Compared with the aged group, the long-lived group had more naive CD4+ T cells, fewer expanded clones and increased TCR diversity, a pattern suggesting age selection. A strong correlation was found between observed TCR beta diversity and the percentage of naive T cells measured by flow cytometry.

The source of this sequence is a man in his thirties or forties in good health. The rearranged chain carries TRBV4-3 and TRBJ1-6, with a weak D call of TRBD1 (5 bases match). The material sequenced was blood. The encoded CDR3 is CASSQVWQGRNSPLHF. At the DNA level, the sequence is TGCGCCAGCAGCCAAGTCTGGCAGGGTAGAAATTCACCCCTCCACTTT.